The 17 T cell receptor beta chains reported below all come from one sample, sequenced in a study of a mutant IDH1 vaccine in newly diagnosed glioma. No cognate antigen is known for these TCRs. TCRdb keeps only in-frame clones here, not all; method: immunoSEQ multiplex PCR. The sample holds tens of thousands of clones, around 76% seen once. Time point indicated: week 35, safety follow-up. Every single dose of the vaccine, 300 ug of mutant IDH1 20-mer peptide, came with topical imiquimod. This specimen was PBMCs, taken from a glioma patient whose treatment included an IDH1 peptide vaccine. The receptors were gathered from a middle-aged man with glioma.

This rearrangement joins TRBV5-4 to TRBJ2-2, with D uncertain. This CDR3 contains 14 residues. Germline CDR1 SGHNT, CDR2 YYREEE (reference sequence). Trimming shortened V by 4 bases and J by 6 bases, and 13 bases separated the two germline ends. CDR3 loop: CASSPPASPGELFF. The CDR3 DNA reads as TGTGCCAGCAGCCCGCCCGCGTCCCCCGGGGAGCTGTTTTTT.

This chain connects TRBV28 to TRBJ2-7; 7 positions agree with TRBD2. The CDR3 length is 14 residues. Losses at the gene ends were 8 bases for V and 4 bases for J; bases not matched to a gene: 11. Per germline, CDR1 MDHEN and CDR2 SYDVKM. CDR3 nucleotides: TGTGCCAGCCGGGACTACCCAAAGAGGTACGAGCAGTACTTC. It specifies CASRDYPKRYEQYF.

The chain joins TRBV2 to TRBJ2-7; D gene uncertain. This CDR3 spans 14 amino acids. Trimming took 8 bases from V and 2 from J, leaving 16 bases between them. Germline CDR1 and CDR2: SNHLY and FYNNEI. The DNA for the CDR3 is TGTGCCAGCGGTTGGACCCCCCGAGCCTACGAGCAGTACTTC. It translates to CASGWTPRAYEQYF.

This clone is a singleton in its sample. The CDR3 DNA follows: TGCGCCAGCAGCTTGGCCCAAAGCGGGGGGGCCGCCGGGGAGCTGTTTTTT. As protein: CASSLAQSGGAAGELFF. The chain couples TRBV5-1 to TRBJ2-2, with 10 bases matching TRBD2. Germline V lookup: CDR1 SGHRS, CDR2 YFSETQ. The CDR3 has 17 residues. With 0 bases clipped from V and 6 bases from J, the junction kept 8 bases outside the gene matches.

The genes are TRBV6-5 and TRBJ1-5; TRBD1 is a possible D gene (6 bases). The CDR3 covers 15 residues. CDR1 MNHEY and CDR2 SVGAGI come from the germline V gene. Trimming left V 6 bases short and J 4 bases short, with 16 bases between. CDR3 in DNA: TGTGCCAGCAGCCAAGACAGGTGGAGGAATCAGCCCCAGCATTTT. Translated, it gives CASSQDRWRNQPQHF.

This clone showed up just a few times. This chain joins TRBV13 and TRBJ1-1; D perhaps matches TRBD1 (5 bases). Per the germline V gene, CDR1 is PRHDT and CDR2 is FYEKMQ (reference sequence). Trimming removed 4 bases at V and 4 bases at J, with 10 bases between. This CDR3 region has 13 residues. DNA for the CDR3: TGTGCCAGCAGCTCCGGACAAATCACTGAAGCTTTCTTT. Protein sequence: CASSSGQITEAFF.

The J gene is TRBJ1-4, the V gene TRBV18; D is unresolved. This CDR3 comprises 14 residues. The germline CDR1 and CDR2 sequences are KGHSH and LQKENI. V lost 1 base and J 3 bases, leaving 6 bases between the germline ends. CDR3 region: CASSPQGSNEKLFF. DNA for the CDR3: TGTGCCAGCTCACCACAGGGATCTAATGAAAAACTGTTTTTT.

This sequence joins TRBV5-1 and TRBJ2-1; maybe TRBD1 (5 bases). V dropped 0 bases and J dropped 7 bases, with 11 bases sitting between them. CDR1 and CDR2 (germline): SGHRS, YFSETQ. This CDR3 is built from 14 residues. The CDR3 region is CASSLEGNVNEQFF. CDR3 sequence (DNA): TGCGCCAGCAGCTTGGAGGGGAATGTGAATGAGCAGTTCTTC. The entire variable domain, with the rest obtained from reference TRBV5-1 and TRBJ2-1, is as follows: KAGVTQTPRYLIKTRGQQVTLSCSPISGHRSVSWYQQTPGQGLQFLFEYFSETQRNKGNFPGRFSGRQFSNSRSEMNVSTLELGDSALYLCASSLEGNVNEQFFGPGTRLTVL.

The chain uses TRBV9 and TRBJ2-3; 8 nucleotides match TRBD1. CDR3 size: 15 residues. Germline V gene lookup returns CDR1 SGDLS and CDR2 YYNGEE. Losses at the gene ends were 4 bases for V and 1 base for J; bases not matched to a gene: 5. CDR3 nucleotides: TGTGCCAGCAGCCTTCAGGGGGCAGGCACAGATACGCAGTATTTT. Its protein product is CASSLQGAGTDTQYF. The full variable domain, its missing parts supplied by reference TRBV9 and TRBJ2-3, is DSGVTQTPKHLITATGQRVTLRCSPRSGDLSVYWYQQSLDQGLQFLIQYYNGEERAKGNILERFSAQQFPDLHSELNLSSLELGDSALYFCASSLQGAGTDTQYFGPGTRLTVL.

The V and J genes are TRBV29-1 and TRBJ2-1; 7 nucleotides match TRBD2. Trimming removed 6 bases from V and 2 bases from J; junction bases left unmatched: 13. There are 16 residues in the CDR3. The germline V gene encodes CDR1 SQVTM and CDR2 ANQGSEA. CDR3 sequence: CSVGTLAGRPYNEQFF. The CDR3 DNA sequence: TGCAGCGTCGGAACCTTAGCGGGCAGACCCTACAATGAGCAGTTCTTC.

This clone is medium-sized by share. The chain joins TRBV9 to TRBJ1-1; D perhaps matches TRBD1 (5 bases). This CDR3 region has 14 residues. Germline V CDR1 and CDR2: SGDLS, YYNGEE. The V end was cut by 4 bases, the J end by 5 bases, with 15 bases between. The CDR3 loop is CASSPHWGSTEAFF. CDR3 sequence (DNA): TGTGCCAGCAGCCCTCATTGGGGGTCTACTGAAGCTTTCTTT.

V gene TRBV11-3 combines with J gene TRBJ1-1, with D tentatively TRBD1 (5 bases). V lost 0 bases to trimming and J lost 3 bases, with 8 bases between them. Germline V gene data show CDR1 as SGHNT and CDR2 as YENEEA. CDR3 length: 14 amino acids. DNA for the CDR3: TGTGCCAGCAGCTTAGAGGGGGACGACACTGAAGCTTTCTTT. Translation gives CASSLEGDDTEAFF. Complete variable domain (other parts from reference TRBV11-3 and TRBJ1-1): EAGVVQSPRYKIIEKKQPVAFWCNPISGHNTLYWYLQNLGQGPELLIRYENEEAVDDSQLPKDRFSAERLKGVDSTLKIQPAELGDSAVYLCASSLEGDDTEAFFGQGTRLTVV.

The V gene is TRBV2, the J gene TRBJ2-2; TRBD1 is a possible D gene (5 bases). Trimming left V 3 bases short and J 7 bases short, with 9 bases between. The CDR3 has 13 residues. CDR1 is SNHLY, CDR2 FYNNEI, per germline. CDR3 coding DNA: TGTGCCAGCAGTGACAGGGCCGTCGGGGAGCTGTTTTTT. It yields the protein CASSDRAVGELFF. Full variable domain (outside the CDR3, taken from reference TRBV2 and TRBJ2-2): EPEVTQTPSHQVTQMGQEVILRCVPISNHLYFYWYRQILGQKVEFLVSFYNNEISEKSEIFDDQFSVERPDGSNFTLKIRSTKLEDSAMYFCASSDRAVGELFFGEGSRLTVL.

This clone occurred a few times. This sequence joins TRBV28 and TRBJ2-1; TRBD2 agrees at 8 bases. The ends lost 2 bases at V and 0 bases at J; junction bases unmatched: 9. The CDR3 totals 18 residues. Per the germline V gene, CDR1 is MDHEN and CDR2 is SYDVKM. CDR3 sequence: CASSLVGGRFFSYNEQFF. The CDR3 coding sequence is TGTGCCAGCAGTTTAGTCGGCGGGAGGTTCTTCTCCTACAATGAGCAGTTCTTC.

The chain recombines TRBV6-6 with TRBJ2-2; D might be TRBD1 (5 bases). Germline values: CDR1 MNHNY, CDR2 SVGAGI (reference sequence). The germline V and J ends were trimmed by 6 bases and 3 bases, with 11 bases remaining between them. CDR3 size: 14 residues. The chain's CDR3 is CASSLGADTGELFF. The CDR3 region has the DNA TGTGCCAGCAGCCTAGGGGCCGACACCGGGGAGCTGTTTTTT.

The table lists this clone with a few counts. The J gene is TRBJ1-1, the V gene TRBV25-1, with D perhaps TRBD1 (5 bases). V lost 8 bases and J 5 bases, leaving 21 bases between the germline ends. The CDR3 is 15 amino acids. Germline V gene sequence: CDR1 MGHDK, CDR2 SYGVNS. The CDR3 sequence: CASSRGGARGTEAFF. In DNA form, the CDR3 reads TGTGCCAGCTCTCGCGGCGGGGCGCGGGGGACTGAAGCTTTCTTT.

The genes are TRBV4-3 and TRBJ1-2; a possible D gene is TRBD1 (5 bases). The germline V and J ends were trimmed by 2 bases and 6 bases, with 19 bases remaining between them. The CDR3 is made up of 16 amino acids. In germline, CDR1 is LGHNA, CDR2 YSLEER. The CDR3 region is CASSQSRFWGSDGYTF. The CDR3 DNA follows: TGCGCCAGCAGCCAATCCCGGTTCTGGGGGTCTGATGGCTACACCTTC.